This T cell receptor beta chain was found in a study of Graves' ophthalmopathy and Graves' hyperthyroidism. The study's findings and limits: Most expanded clonotypes in thyroid above 0.001 frequency also showed up in blood.

Details on this clonotype: Its antigen is as yet unknown.

Ophthalmopathy absent within 18 months of follow-up marked hyperthyroidism as stable. None of the included patients had other autoimmune diseases, uncontrolled infections, pregnancy or lactation, as these led to exclusion. The authors diagnosed from clinical symptoms, serum thyroxine, TRAb, thyroid ultrasound and orbital computed tomography. Amplified material comprised TCR beta CDR3 regions derived from RNA transcripts. Second-round multiplex PCR followed a first-round RT-PCR using HTBI primers. TCRdb recomputed calls from the multiplex PCR reads with MiXCR, one row per CDR3 protein. The top ten hold around 2.4% of the sample, which has about 370,000 distinct CDR3 sequences, 15% to 20% seen once. The source of this sequence is an adult woman with stable Graves' hyperthyroidism. The sequenced material came from peripheral blood.

CDR3 loop: CASSPSGDQETQYF. CDR3 DNA: TGTGCCAGCAGCCCCAGCGGGGACCAAGAGACCCAGTACTTC. The rearrangement links TRBV7-9 to TRBJ2-5, with 7 bases identical to TRBD2. The J segment lost 0 bases and the V segment lost 5 bases, leaving 3 bases of the junction unmatched. In germline, CDR1 is SEHNR, CDR2 FQNEAQ (reference sequence). This CDR3 is 14 amino acids long. Drawing the rest from reference TRBV7-9 and TRBJ2-5, the complete variable domain is DTGVSQNPRHKITKRGQNVTFRCDPISEHNRLYWYRQTLGQGPEFLTYFQNEAQLEKSRLLSDRFSAERPKGSFSTLEIQRTEQGDSAMYLCASSPSGDQETQYFGPGTRLLVL.